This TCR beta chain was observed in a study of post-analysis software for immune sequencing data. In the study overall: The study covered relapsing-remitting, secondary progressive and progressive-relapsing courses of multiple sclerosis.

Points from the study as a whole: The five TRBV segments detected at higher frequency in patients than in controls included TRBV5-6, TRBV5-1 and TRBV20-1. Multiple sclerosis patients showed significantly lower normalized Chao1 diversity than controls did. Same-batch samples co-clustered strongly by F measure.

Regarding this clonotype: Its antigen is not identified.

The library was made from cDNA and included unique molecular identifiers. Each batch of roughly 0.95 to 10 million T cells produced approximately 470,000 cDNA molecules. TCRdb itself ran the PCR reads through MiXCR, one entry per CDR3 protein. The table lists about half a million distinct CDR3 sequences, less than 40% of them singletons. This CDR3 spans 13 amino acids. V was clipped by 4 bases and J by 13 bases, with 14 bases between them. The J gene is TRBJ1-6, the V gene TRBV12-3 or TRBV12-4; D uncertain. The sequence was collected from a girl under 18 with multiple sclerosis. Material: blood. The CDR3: CASSSGSVGPLHF. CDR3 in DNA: TGTGCCAGCAGTTCCGGGTCGGTGGGTCCCCTCCACTTT.